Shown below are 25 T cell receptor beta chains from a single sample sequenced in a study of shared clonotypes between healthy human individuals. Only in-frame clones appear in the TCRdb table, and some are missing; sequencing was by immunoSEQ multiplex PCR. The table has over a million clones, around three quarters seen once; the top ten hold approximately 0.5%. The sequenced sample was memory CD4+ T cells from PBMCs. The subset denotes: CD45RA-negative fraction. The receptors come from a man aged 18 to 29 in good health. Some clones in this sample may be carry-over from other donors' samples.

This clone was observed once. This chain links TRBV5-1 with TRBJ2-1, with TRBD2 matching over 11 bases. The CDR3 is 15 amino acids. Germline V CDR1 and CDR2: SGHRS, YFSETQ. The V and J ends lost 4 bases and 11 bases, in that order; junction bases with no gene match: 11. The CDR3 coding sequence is TGCGCCAGCAGCCCCTTGGGACTAGCGGAGGGGCAGCAGTTCTTC. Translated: CASSPLGLAEGQQFF.

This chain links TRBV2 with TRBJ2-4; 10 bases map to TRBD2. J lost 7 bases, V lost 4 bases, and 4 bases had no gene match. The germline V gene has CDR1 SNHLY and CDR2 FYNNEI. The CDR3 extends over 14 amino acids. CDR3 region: CASSVLAGANIQYF. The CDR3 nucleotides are TGTGCCAGCAGTGTGCTAGCGGGGGCGAACATTCAGTACTTC. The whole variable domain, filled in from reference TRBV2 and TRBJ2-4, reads EPEVTQTPSHQVTQMGQEVILRCVPISNHLYFYWYRQILGQKVEFLVSFYNNEISEKSEIFDDQFSVERPDGSNFTLKIRSTKLEDSAMYFCASSVLAGANIQYFGAGTRLSVL.

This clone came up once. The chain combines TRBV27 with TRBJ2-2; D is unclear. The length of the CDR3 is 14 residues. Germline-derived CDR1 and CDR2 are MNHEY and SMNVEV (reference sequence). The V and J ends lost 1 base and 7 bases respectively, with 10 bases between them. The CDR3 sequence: CASSLYEEVGELFF. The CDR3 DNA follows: TGTGCCAGCAGTTTATACGAAGAGGTCGGGGAGCTGTTTTTT.

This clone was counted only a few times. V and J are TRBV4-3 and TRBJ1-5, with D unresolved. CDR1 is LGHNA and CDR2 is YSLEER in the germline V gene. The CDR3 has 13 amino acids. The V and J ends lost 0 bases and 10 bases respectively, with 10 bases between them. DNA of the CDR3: TGCGCCAGCAGCCAAGATCCGGTTGGTCCCCAGCATTTT. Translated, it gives CASSQDPVGPQHF.

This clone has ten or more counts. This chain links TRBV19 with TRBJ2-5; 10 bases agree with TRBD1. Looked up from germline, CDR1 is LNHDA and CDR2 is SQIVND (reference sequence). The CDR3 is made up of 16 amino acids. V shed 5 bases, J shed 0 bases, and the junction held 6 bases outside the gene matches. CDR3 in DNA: TGTGCCAGTAGTCCCGGGACAGGGGTATACCAAGAGACCCAGTACTTC. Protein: CASSPGTGVYQETQYF.

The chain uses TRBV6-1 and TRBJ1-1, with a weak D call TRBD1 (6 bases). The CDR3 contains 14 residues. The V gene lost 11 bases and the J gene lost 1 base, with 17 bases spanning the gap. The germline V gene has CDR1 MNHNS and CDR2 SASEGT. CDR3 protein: CALRRDTSNTEAFF. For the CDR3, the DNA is TGTGCCCTAAGGAGGGACACCTCGAACACTGAAGCTTTCTTT.

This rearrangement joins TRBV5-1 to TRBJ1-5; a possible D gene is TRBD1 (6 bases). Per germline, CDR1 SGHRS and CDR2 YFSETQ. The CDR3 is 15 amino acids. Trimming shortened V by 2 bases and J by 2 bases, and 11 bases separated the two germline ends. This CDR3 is CASSLGSGGNQPQHF. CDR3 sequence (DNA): TGCGCCAGCAGCTTAGGGTCAGGGGGCAATCAGCCCCAGCATTTT.

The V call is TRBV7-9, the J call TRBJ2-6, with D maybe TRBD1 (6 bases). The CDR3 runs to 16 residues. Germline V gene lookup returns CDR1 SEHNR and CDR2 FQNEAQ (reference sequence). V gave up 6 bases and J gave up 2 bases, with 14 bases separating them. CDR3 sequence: CASRYNRAPGANVLTF. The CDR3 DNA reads TGTGCCAGCAGATATAACAGGGCGCCTGGGGCCAACGTCCTGACTTTC.

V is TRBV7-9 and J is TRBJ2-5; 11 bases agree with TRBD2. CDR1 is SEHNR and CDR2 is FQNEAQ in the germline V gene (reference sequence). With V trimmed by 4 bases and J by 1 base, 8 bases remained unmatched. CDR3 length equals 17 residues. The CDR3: CASSSPISGRGQETQYF. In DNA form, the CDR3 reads TGTGCCAGCAGCTCCCCGATTAGCGGGAGGGGCCAAGAGACCCAGTACTTC.

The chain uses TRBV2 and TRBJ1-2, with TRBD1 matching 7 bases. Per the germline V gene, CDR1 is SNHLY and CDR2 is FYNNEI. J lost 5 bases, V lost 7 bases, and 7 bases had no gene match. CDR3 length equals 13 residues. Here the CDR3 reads CASTSDRNYGYTF. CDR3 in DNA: TGTGCCAGCACCTCGGACAGGAATTATGGCTACACCTTC.

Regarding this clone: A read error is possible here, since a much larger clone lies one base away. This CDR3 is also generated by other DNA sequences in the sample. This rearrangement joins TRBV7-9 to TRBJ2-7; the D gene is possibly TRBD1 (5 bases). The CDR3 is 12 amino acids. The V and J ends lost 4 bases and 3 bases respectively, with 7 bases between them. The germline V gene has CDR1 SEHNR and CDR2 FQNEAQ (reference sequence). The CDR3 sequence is CASSSQGYEQYF. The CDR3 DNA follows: TGTGCCAGCAGCTCCCAGGGCTACGAGCAGTACTTC.

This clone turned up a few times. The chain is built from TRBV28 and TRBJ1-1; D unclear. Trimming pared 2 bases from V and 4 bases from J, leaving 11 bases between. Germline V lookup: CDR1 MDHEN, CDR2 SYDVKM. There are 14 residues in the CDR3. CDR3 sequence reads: CASSLKGGSTEAFF. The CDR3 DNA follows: TGTGCCAGCAGTTTAAAGGGAGGATCCACTGAAGCTTTCTTT.

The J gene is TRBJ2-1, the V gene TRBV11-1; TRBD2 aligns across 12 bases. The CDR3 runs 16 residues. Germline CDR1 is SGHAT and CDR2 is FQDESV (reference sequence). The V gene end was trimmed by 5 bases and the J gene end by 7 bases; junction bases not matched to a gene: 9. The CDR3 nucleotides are TGTGCCAGCAGCCCATCGCTAGCGGGAGGGTTAAATGAGCAGTTCTTC. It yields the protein CASSPSLAGGLNEQFF.

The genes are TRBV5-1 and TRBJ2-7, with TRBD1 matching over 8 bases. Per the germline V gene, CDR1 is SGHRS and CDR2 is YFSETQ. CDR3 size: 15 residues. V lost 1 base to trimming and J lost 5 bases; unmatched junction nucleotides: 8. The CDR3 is CASSLQGRGLNEQYF. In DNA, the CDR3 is TGCGCCAGCAGCTTGCAGGGCAGGGGGCTAAACGAGCAGTACTTC.

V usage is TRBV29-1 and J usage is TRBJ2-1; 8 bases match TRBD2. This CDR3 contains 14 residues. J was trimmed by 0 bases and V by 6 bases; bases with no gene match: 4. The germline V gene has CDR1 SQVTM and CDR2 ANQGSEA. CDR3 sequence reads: CSVPGTSSYNEQFF. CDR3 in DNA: TGCAGCGTCCCGGGGACTAGCTCCTACAATGAGCAGTTCTTC.

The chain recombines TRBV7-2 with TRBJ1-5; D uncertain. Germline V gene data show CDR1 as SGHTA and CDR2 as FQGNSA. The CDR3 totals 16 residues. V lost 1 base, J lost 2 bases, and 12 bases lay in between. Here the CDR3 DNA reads TGTGCCAGCAGCTTAGTTGGCATCGTGGGCAATCAGCCCCAGCATTTT. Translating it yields CASSLVGIVGNQPQHF.

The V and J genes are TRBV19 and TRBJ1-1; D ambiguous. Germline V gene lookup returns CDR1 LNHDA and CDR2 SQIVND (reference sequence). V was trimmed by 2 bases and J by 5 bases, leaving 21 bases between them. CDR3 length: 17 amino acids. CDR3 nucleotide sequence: TGTGCCAGTAGTATAAACGCATGGGCGGGCAGTGCTACTGAAGCTTTCTTT. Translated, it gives CASSINAWAGSATEAFF.

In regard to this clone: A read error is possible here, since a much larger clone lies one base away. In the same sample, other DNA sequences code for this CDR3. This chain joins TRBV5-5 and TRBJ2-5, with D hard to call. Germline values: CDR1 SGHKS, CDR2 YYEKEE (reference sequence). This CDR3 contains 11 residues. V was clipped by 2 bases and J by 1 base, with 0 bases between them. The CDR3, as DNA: TGTGCCAGCAGCTTCCAAGAGACCCAGTACTTC. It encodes CASSFQETQYF.

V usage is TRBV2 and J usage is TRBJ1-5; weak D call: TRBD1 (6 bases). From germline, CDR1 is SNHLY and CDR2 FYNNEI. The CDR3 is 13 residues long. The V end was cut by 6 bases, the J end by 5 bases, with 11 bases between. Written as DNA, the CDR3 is TGTGCCAGCAGGAGGGGGGAAGATCAGCCCCAGCATTTT. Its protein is CASRRGEDQPQHF.

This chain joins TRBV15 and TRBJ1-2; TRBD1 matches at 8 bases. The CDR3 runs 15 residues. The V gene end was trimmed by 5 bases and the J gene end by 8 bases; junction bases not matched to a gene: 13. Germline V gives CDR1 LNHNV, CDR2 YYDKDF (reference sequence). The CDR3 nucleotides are TGTGCCACCAGCCCGGACAGGGCTATTATATGGGGCTACACCTTC. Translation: CATSPDRAIIWGYTF.

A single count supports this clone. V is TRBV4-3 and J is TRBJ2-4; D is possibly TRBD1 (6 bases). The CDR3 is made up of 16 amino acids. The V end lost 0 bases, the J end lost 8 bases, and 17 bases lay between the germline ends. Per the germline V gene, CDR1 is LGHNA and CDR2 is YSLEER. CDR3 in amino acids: CASSQDWDTGVDIQYF. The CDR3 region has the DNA TGCGCCAGCAGCCAAGATTGGGACACGGGCGTGGACATTCAGTACTTC.

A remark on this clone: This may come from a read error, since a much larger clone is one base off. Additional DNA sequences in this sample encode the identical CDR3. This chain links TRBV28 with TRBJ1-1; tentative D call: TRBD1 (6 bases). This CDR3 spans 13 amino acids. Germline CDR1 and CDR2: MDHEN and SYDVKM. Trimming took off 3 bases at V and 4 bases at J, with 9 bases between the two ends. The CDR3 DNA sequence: TGTGCCAGCAGTTTTGGGGGCATCACTGAAGCTTTCTTT. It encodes CASSFGGITEAFF.

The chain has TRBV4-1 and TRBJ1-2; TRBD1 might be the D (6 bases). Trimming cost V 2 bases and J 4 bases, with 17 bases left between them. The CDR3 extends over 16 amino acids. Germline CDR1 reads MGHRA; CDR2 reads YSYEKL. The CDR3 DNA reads TGCGCCAGCAGCCAACCGGGGAGGGGGTACGGCTATGGCTACACCTTC. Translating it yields CASSQPGRGYGYGYTF.

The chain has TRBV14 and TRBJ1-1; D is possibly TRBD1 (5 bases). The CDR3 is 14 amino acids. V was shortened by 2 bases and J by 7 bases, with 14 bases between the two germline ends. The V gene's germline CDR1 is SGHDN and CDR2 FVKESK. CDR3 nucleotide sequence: TGTGCCAGCAGCCAATTCGCCGGGGACCTTGAAGCTTTCTTT. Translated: CASSQFAGDLEAFF. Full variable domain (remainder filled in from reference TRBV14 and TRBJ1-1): EAGVTQFPSHSVIEKGQTVTLRCDPISGHDNLYWYRRVMGKEIKFLLHFVKESKQDESGMPNNRFLAERTGGTYSTLKVQPAELEDSGVYFCASSQFAGDLEAFFGQGTRLTVV.

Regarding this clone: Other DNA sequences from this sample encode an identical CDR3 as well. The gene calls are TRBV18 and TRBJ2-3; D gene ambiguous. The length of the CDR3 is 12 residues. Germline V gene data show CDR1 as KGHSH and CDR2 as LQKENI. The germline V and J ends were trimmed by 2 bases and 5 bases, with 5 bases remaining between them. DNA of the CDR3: TGTGCCAGCTCACCAGAAGGAGATACGCAGTATTTT. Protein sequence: CASSPEGDTQYF.